A selection of T cell receptor beta chains follows, all from one sample in a study of identical twins. TCRdb processed the 5' RACE reads anew with MiXCR; each CDR3 protein has one entry. The repertoire holds 570,000 or so distinct CDR3 sequences, with 9.6% as singletons. These same data were also listed under a study on yellow fever vaccine responses in identical twins.

The sequencing input was PBMCs. The receptors stem from a young woman in good health. Both conserved end residues are part of each CDR3. D genes are given only for firm matches. Clone size is not always given. Where it is, it says once, few, many or a class for expanded clones.

CDR3 protein,CDR3 DNA,J gene,D gene,V gene,clone size
CASSLNPAGGKETQYF,TGTGCCAGCAGCTTAAACCCAGCGGGGGGGAAAGAGACCCAGTACTTC,TRBJ2-5,TRBD2,TRBV7-3,few
CSAVPAGTGIYSNQPQHF,TGCAGTGCTGTCCCCGCAGGGACAGGGATTTATAGCAATCAGCCCCAGCATTTT,TRBJ1-5,TRBD1,TRBV20-1,.
CASRPDYRNEQFF,TGTGCCAGCAGACCGGACTACCGCAATGAGCAGTTCTTC,TRBJ2-1,.,TRBV12-3/TRBV12-4,many
CATSDLAESYNEQFF,TGTGCCACCAGTGATTTAGCGGAGTCCTACAATGAGCAGTTCTTC,TRBJ2-1,.,TRBV24-1,many
CASSQDSQRVYNEQFF,TGTGCCAGCAGCCAAGATAGCCAGCGGGTCTACAATGAGCAGTTCTTC,TRBJ2-1,.,TRBV3-1,many
CASSLDRGQGAYNEQFF,TGTGCCAGCAGCTTAGATCGCGGACAGGGAGCCTACAATGAGCAGTTCTTC,TRBJ2-1,TRBD1,TRBV11-2,few
CASTLEARNNEQFF,TGTGCCAGCACCTTGGAGGCCCGGAACAATGAGCAGTTCTTC,TRBJ2-1,.,TRBV7-9,.
CASSIEFLVDEQFF,TGTGCCAGTAGTATAGAGTTTTTGGTTGATGAGCAGTTCTTC,TRBJ2-1,.,TRBV19,few
CATDRGAGSTDTQYF,TGTGCCACCGACCGGGGAGCGGGGAGCACAGATACGCAGTATTTT,TRBJ2-3,TRBD2,TRBV12-3/TRBV12-4,few
CASSLSLGANVLTF,TGTGCCAGCAGCTTAAGCCTGGGGGCCAACGTCCTGACTTTC,TRBJ2-6,.,TRBV7-3,.
CATSDLERGEQFF,TGTGCCACCAGTGATTTGGAGAGAGGTGAGCAGTTCTTC,TRBJ2-1,.,TRBV24-1,.
CASSYKGVAKNIQYF,TGTGCCAGCAGTTACAAGGGGGTGGCCAAAAACATTCAGTACTTC,TRBJ2-4,.,TRBV6-2/TRBV6-3,many
CASSQVGYF,TGTGCCAGCAGCCAAGTAGGGTATTTC,TRBJ2-4,.,TRBV3-1,many
CASSLGDRTDTQYF,TGTGCCAGCAGTTTGGGGGACCGCACAGATACGCAGTATTTT,TRBJ2-3,.,TRBV12-3/TRBV12-4,few
CAISGAIQDTQYF,TGTGCCATCAGTGGGGCAATACAAGATACGCAGTATTTT,TRBJ2-3,.,TRBV10-3,.
CASSPPTGSYEQYF,TGTGCCAGCAGTCCCCCTACGGGCTCCTACGAGCAGTACTTC,TRBJ2-7,.,TRBV6-1,many
CAISDRDRVVDTDTQYF,TGTGCCATCAGTGACCGGGACAGGGTGGTGGACACAGATACGCAGTATTTT,TRBJ2-3,TRBD1,TRBV10-3,.
CASSPPGQNNSPLHF,TGTGCCAGCAGCCCTCCGGGACAGAATAATTCACCCCTCCACTTT,TRBJ1-6,TRBD1,TRBV7-9,few
CSVTGISTEAFF,TGCAGCGTTACAGGGATAAGCACTGAAGCTTTCTTT,TRBJ1-1,.,TRBV29-1,.
CATLRGLIEQFF,TGTGCCACCTTAAGGGGGCTTATTGAGCAGTTCTTC,TRBJ2-1,TRBD1,TRBV28,.
CASSRPGQGAREQYF,TGTGCCAGCAGTCGACCGGGACAGGGGGCGCGAGAGCAGTACTTC,TRBJ2-7,TRBD1,TRBV6-1,few
CASSEYAVKGNTIYF,TGTGCCAGCAGTGAATATGCAGTGAAGGGAAACACCATATATTTT,TRBJ1-3,.,TRBV2,.
CATRPSSGVHEQYF,TGCGCCACCCGTCCCTCTAGCGGGGTCCACGAGCAGTACTTC,TRBJ2-7,TRBD2,TRBV5-1,many
CASSSQGLTQYF,TGTGCCAGCAGCTCCCAGGGTCTTACCCAGTACTTC,TRBJ2-5,.,TRBV11-2,.
CASSLLAGGYNEQFF,TGTGCCAGCAGCTTGTTGGCGGGGGGCTACAATGAGCAGTTCTTC,TRBJ2-1,TRBD2,TRBV12-3/TRBV12-4,many
CASGQGEYNEQFF,TGCGCCAGCGGACAGGGGGAATACAATGAGCAGTTCTTC,TRBJ2-1,TRBD1,TRBV5-1,.
CASSPSYRGGEQFF,TGTGCCAGCAGCCCATCATACAGGGGTGGTGAGCAGTTCTTC,TRBJ2-1,TRBD1,TRBV7-2,few
CASSAERSSYNEQFF,TGTGCCAGTAGTGCAGAACGGAGCTCCTACAATGAGCAGTTCTTC,TRBJ2-1,.,TRBV19,.
CASSFIGTGHSGF,TGTGCCAGCAGCTTCATCGGGACAGGGCATTCGGGCTTC,TRBJ2-1,TRBD1,TRBV11-2,.
CASKPVGLETQYF,TGCGCCTCCAAACCCGTCGGGCTGGAGACCCAGTACTTC,TRBJ2-5,.,TRBV5-1,.
CSVVLTGSSYEQYF,TGCAGCGTTGTACTAACAGGGAGTAGCTACGAGCAGTACTTC,TRBJ2-7,.,TRBV29-1,few
CASSPGLGALLEQYF,TGTGCCAGCAGTCCCGGTTTGGGGGCGCTTCTCGAGCAGTACTTC,TRBJ2-7,.,TRBV28,.
CASSMGWGSSYNEQFF,TGTGCCAGCAGTATGGGGTGGGGGAGCTCCTACAATGAGCAGTTCTTC,TRBJ2-1,.,TRBV28,.